This T cell receptor beta chain was sequenced for a study of identical twins. The CDR3 sequence is 14 residues long. Trimming removed 4 bases at V and 6 bases at J, with 17 bases between. Germline CDR1 reads SGHRS; CDR2 reads YFSETQ. TCRdb used MiXCR to reprocess the 5' RACE reads, holding one entry per CDR3 protein. The data contain some 790,000 distinct CDR3 sequences, approximately 18% of them singletons. These data also featured in a second study, about T cells expressing NK-cell markers. In that study: More than 5 of the donors carried dominant NKG2C+ clonotypes that took up 1.0-7.0% of their CD8+ T cells. In a handful of donors, dominant clonotypes made up roughly 25-60.1% of CD3+CD56-NKG2C+ cells.

Input material: PBMCs. This TCR was sampled from a woman between 18 and 29 years old in good health. The J gene is TRBJ2-7, the V gene TRBV5-1; D might be TRBD1 (6 bases). The CDR3 loop is CASSPSTGRAEQYF. The CDR3 DNA follows: TGCGCCAGCAGCCCCTCGACAGGACGGGCCGAGCAGTACTTC.